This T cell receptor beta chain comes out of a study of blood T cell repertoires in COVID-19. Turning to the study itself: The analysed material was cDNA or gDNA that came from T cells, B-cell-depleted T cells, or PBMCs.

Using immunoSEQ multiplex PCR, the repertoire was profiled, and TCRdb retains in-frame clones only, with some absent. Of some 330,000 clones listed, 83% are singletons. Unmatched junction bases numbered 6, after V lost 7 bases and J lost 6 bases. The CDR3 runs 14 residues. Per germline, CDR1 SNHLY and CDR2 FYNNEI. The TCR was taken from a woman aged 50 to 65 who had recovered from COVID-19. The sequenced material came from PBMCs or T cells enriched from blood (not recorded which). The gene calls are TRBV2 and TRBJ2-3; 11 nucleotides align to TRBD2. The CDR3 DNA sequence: TGTGCCAGCAACCTAGCGGGGGGTCGGGATACGCAGTATTTT. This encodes CASNLAGGRDTQYF.